The clone carrying this TCR beta chain was detected only once. The CDR3 is 15 residues long. CDR1 and CDR2 (germline): PRHDT, FYEKMQ (reference sequence). Trimming took off 2 bases at V and 3 bases at J, with 11 bases between the two ends. The method was immunoSEQ multiplex PCR; TCRdb's version includes in-frame clones alone and lacks a portion of them. The table lists roughly 200,000 clones, approximately 86% of them singletons. This record belongs to a study of blood T cell repertoires in COVID-19. Overall study: COVID-19 samples from acute and convalescent phases originated in the United States, Italy and Spain. Sources were T cells, B-cell-depleted T cells, or PBMCs; the material itself was cDNA or gDNA.

The specimen sequenced was PBMCs or T cells enriched from blood (not recorded which). This clonotype was obtained from a woman younger than 45 who had been exposed to COVID-19. The gene calls are TRBV13 and TRBJ1-5; tentative D call: TRBD1 (5 bases). The CDR3 DNA sequence: TGTGCCAGCAGCTTACGGGGGTCATACAATCAGCCCCAGCATTTT. Protein product: CASSLRGSYNQPQHF.